Below, 14 T cell receptor beta chains from the same sample are listed, as sequenced in a study of blood T cell repertoires in COVID-19. The protocol was immunoSEQ multiplex PCR, while the TCRdb copy is restricted to in-frame clones and leaves out a portion. In the table there are under 450,000 clones, 81% of which are singletons. Sample: peripheral blood. Receptor source: a human donor with acute or convalescent COVID-19. The donor label of this sample is uncertain.

The V call is TRBV6-5, the J call TRBJ2-2; 10 bases agree with TRBD2. Germline V gene lookup returns CDR1 MNHEY and CDR2 SVGAGI. The CDR3 consists of 15 residues. The ends lost 5 bases at V and 3 bases at J; junction bases unmatched: 3. The CDR3 sequence: CASSLAGVYTGELFF. The CDR3, as DNA: TGTGCCAGCAGTCTAGCGGGAGTGTACACCGGGGAGCTGTTTTTT.

This clone was seen a single time. V usage is TRBV30 and J usage is TRBJ1-5; D is ambiguous. Germline V lookup: CDR1 GTSNPN, CDR2 SVGIG (reference sequence). With 2 bases removed from V and 2 bases from J, the gap between germline ends came to 7 bases. CDR3 length: 13 amino acids. The CDR3 sequence is CAWSTEGNQPQHF. CDR3 coding DNA: TGTGCCTGGAGTACGGAGGGCAATCAGCCCCAGCATTTT.

The chain carries TRBV18 and TRBJ1-1; D is unresolved. The CDR3 has 14 amino acids. Deletions cut 3 bases from V and 3 bases from J, with 11 bases between. The germline CDR1 and CDR2 sequences are KGHSH and LQKENI. The CDR3 loop reads CASSPLSGDTEAFF. The CDR3, as DNA: TGTGCCAGCTCACCGCTTTCCGGGGACACTGAAGCTTTCTTT.

This clone turned up a few times. The V gene is TRBV5-6, the J gene TRBJ2-3; 9 bases agree with TRBD1. The CDR3 loop spans 15 amino acids. The ends lost 0 bases at V and 5 bases at J; junction bases unmatched: 4. Per the germline V gene, CDR1 is SGHDT and CDR2 is YYEEEE. This chain's CDR3 is CASSLAQGAIDTQYF. CDR3 in DNA: TGTGCCAGCAGCTTGGCACAGGGGGCAATAGATACGCAGTATTTT.

The V call is TRBV6-5, the J call TRBJ2-7; the D gene is possibly TRBD2 (6 bases). Trimming took off 6 bases at V and 7 bases at J, with 13 bases between the two ends. The germline V gene encodes CDR1 MNHEY and CDR2 SVGAGI. The CDR3 extends over 12 amino acids. CDR3 region: CASRGLRDEQYF. In DNA form, the CDR3 reads TGTGCCAGCAGGGGACTCCGGGATGAGCAGTACTTC.

The rearrangement uses TRBV19 and TRBJ1-2, with D perhaps TRBD1 (5 bases). V lost 0 bases to trimming and J lost 6 bases, with 14 bases between them. Germline assignment: CDR1 LNHDA and CDR2 SQIVND (reference sequence). This CDR3 is 15 amino acids long. CDR3 DNA: TGTGCCAGTAGTATAGATCTTCGACAGATGGATGGCTACACCTTC. It yields the protein CASSIDLRQMDGYTF.

This rearrangement joins TRBV28 to TRBJ2-2; 7 bases agree with TRBD2. CDR3 size: 15 residues. From germline, CDR1 is MDHEN and CDR2 SYDVKM. V trimming: 8 bases; J trimming: 5 bases; junction bases outside the gene matches: 11. CDR3 protein: CASSGGYLRTGELFF. CDR3 DNA: TGTGCCAGCTCCGGGGGGTACCTGAGGACCGGGGAGCTGTTTTTT.

This clone was detected only a few times. The CDR3 sequence: CASRPIAQGAGYTF. The CDR3, as DNA: TGTGCCAGCAGACCGATTGCACAGGGAGCTGGCTACACCTTC. The V gene is TRBV27, the J gene TRBJ1-2, with D possibly being TRBD1 (6 bases). This CDR3 has 14 residues. The V gene lost 6 bases and the J gene lost 7 bases, with 18 bases spanning the gap. Germline V gives CDR1 MNHEY, CDR2 SMNVEV (reference sequence).

V and J are TRBV6-2 or TRBV6-3 and TRBJ2-1; D is perhaps TRBD2 (5 bases). Trimming removed 5 bases at V and 9 bases at J, with 8 bases between. Germline CDR1 and CDR2: MNHEY and SVGEGT. This CDR3 is 11 amino acids long. CDR3 protein: CASSSGSEQFF. The CDR3 DNA follows: TGTGCCAGCAGTAGCGGTAGTGAGCAGTTCTTC.

The genes are TRBV13 and TRBJ1-2; 7 bases match TRBD1. This CDR3 is 12 amino acids long. CDR1 is PRHDT, CDR2 FYEKMQ, per germline (reference sequence). V trimming: 7 bases; J trimming: 8 bases; junction bases outside the gene matches: 7. In DNA, the CDR3 is TGTGCCAGCAAAAGGGGGCAAGGAGGCTACACCTTC. Encoded protein: CASKRGQGGYTF.

This clone was picked up one time. The CDR3 loop reads CASSLVAGGTYEQYF. DNA for the CDR3: TGTGCCAGCAGCTTAGTCGCCGGGGGGACCTACGAGCAGTACTTC. This chain uses TRBV11-2 with TRBJ2-7; 7 bases map to TRBD2. CDR3 length: 15 residues. Germline CDR1 reads SGHAT; CDR2 reads FQNNGV. V shed 1 base, J shed 2 bases, and the junction held 5 bases outside the gene matches.

The rearrangement uses TRBV5-1 and TRBJ1-2; 9 bases align to TRBD1. Germline-derived CDR1 and CDR2 are SGHRS and YFSETQ. The CDR3 runs 14 residues. After removal of 4 bases from V and 5 bases from J, the junction contained 6 bases not matched to a gene. The chain's CDR3 is CASSPTGGSYGYTF. CDR3 nucleotide sequence: TGCGCCAGCAGCCCCACAGGGGGCTCTTATGGCTACACCTTC.

The V gene is TRBV11-2, the J gene TRBJ1-2; TRBD1 is a possible D gene (5 bases). CDR3 length equals 13 residues. Germline V CDR1 and CDR2: SGHAT, FQNNGV. The V and J ends lost 5 bases and 6 bases respectively, with 13 bases between them. The CDR3, as DNA: TGTGCCAGCAGCGACCGTTTCAGGGATGGCTACACCTTC. It specifies CASSDRFRDGYTF. The full variable domain, its missing parts supplied by reference TRBV11-2 and TRBJ1-2, is EAGVAQSPRYKIIEKRQSVAFWCNPISGHATLYWYQQILGQGPKLLIQFQNNGVVDDSQLPKDRFSAERLKGVDSTLKIQPAKLEDSAVYLCASSDRFRDGYTFGSGTRLTVV.

The chain combines TRBV6-5 with TRBJ1-1; 8 bases line up with TRBD1. There are 15 residues in the CDR3. Germline V gene lookup returns CDR1 MNHEY and CDR2 SVGAGI. Trimming removed 5 bases from V and 1 base from J; junction bases left unmatched: 6. CDR3 DNA sequence: TGTGCCAGCAGTCTTGCCGGGACAGGGAACACTGAAGCTTTCTTT. Translated, it gives CASSLAGTGNTEAFF.